The clone carrying this T cell receptor (beta chain) appeared a single time. Primers included in the PCR were 60 Vbeta and 13 Jbeta primers. Sequencing used immunoSEQ multiplex PCR; TCRdb keeps in-frame clones, though not all of them. The repertoire holds some 150,000 clones, around three quarters seen once, with 2.5% to 3.5% in the top ten. The data belong to a study of cytomegalovirus exposure and HLA in healthy donors. V lost 2 bases and J lost 6; bases outside the gene matches: 3. CDR3 length equals 15 residues. Germline V gives CDR1 SGHRS, CDR2 YFSETQ. Donors consisted of healthy bone marrow donors.

V usage is TRBV5-1 and J usage is TRBJ2-1; the match to TRBD2 covers 12 bases. The sequence came from a middle-aged man in good health and CMV-seropositive. Sequenced: PBMCs. CDR3 region: CASSLMTSGSNEQFF. The DNA of the CDR3 is TGCGCCAGCAGCTTAATGACTAGCGGGAGCAATGAGCAGTTCTTC. The complete variable domain, with remaining parts taken from reference TRBV5-1 and TRBJ2-1, reads KAGVTQTPRYLIKTRGQQVTLSCSPISGHRSVSWYQQTPGQGLQFLFEYFSETQRNKGNFPGRFSGRQFSNSRSEMNVSTLELGDSALYLCASSLMTSGSNEQFFGPGTRLTVL.